The 30 T cell receptor beta chains given below trace back to one sample, sequenced in a study of T cell responses to AZD1222 COVID-19 vaccine. Sequencing was performed with immunoSEQ multiplex PCR; in TCRdb, only in-frame clones are kept and a portion is missing. The sample lists some 50,000 clones, roughly 89% occurring once. The source was peripheral blood, collected 28 days after the second AZD1222 dose. The receptors come from an adult who received the AZD1222 COVID-19 vaccine.

This clone has just one count. The chain couples TRBV11-2 to TRBJ2-2, with D hard to call. The CDR3 has 15 amino acids. V was pared by 6 bases and J by 0 bases, with 11 bases between. The germline gives CDR1 SGHAT, CDR2 FQNNGV. The CDR3 DNA reads TGTGCCAGCAGGGCGATAAGATCGAACACCGGGGAGCTGTTTTTT. Amino acids: CASRAIRSNTGELFF. The full variable domain, rest sourced from reference TRBV11-2 and TRBJ2-2, is EAGVAQSPRYKIIEKRQSVAFWCNPISGHATLYWYQQILGQGPKLLIQFQNNGVVDDSQLPKDRFSAERLKGVDSTLKIQPAKLEDSAVYLCASRAIRSNTGELFFGEGSRLTVL.

The chain has TRBV12-3 or TRBV12-4 and TRBJ1-2, with 7 bases that match TRBD1. The CDR3 contains 12 residues. Losses at the gene ends were 6 bases for V and 4 bases for J; bases not matched to a gene: 2. Written as DNA, the CDR3 is TGTGCCAGCAGCCGACAGGGCTATGGCTACACCTTC. Protein product: CASSRQGYGYTF.

The chain is built from TRBV5-6 and TRBJ2-7; D gene uncertain. The length of the CDR3 is 11 residues. The germline V gene encodes CDR1 SGHDT and CDR2 YYEEEE. V was shortened by 0 bases and J by 6 bases, with 4 bases between the two germline ends. The CDR3 protein is CASSLASEQYF. The CDR3 DNA is TGTGCCAGCAGCTTGGCCTCCGAGCAGTACTTC.

The rearrangement uses TRBV28 and TRBJ1-1; 7 bases are a match to TRBD1. CDR1 and CDR2 (germline): MDHEN, SYDVKM. V shed 7 bases, J shed 1 base, and the junction held 6 bases outside the gene matches. This CDR3 is built from 14 residues. The CDR3 DNA reads TGTGCCAGCAAAGAGACAGGGAGGAACACTGAAGCTTTCTTT. Amino acids: CASKETGRNTEAFF. Full variable domain (remainder filled in from reference TRBV28 and TRBJ1-1): DVKVTQSSRYLVKRTGEKVFLECVQDMDHENMFWYRQDPGLGLRLIYFSYDVKMKEKGDIPEGYSVSREKKERFSLILESASTNQTSMYLCASKETGRNTEAFFGQGTRLTVV.

The chain uses TRBV19 and TRBJ1-2; 8 positions match TRBD1. V shed 5 bases, J shed 0 bases, and the junction held 5 bases outside the gene matches. The germline gives CDR1 LNHDA, CDR2 SQIVND (reference sequence). The CDR3 has 15 amino acids. The DNA for the CDR3 is TGTGCCAGTAGTTCCGGACAGGGAACTAACTATGGCTACACCTTC. This encodes CASSSGQGTNYGYTF.

This clone was seen once. The V gene is TRBV3-1 (or the pseudogene TRBV3-2), the J gene TRBJ2-1; D is unclear. V was clipped by 0 bases and J by 7 bases, with 19 bases between them. The CDR3 has 17 amino acids. Germline CDR1 is LGHDT and CDR2 is YNNKEL (reference sequence). CDR3 in amino acids: CASSQDPISVTLNEQFF. The DNA of the CDR3 is TGTGCCAGCAGCCAAGACCCTATCTCGGTAACCCTTAATGAGCAGTTCTTC.

This clone was seen a single time. The rearrangement joins TRBV5-1 to TRBJ2-7; no reliable D call. Germline assignment: CDR1 SGHRS and CDR2 YFSETQ. Trimming shortened V by 1 base and J by 1 base, and 6 bases separated the two germline ends. The CDR3 covers 13 residues. CDR3 amino acids: CASSLLQSYEQYF. The DNA for the CDR3 is TGCGCCAGCAGCTTGTTACAGTCCTACGAGCAGTACTTC.

This clone was seen a few times. The rearrangement links TRBV29-1 to TRBJ1-6, with a tentative D call TRBD1 (5 bases). V was trimmed by 7 bases and J by 7 bases, leaving 11 bases between them. This CDR3 spans 12 amino acids. The germline gives CDR1 SQVTM, CDR2 ANQGSEA. The CDR3 DNA is TGCAGCGCCCCGGGGGGAAATTCACCCCTCCACTTT. Its protein product is CSAPGGNSPLHF.

The rearrangement links TRBV5-5 to TRBJ2-2; possible D gene TRBD2, 6 bases. This CDR3 is built from 14 residues. The V end lost 0 bases, the J end lost 6 bases, and 9 bases lay between the germline ends. CDR1 and CDR2 (germline): SGHKS, YYEKEE (reference sequence). The CDR3 DNA reads as TGTGCCAGCAGCTTGGCCGGGGGTTCCGGGGAGCTGTTTTTT. It codes for CASSLAGGSGELFF.

This clone was counted a few times. The J gene is TRBJ1-6, the V gene TRBV14; 8 nucleotides match TRBD1. The V gene end was trimmed by 3 bases and the J gene end by 6 bases; junction bases not matched to a gene: 1. This CDR3 comprises 14 residues. The germline gives CDR1 SGHDN, CDR2 FVKESK. The CDR3 sequence: CASSHRGLNSPLHF. The CDR3 nucleotides read TGTGCCAGCAGCCACAGGGGGCTTAATTCACCCCTCCACTTT. The full variable domain, completed using reference TRBV14 and TRBJ1-6, is EAGVTQFPSHSVIEKGQTVTLRCDPISGHDNLYWYRRVMGKEIKFLLHFVKESKQDESGMPNNRFLAERTGGTYSTLKVQPAELEDSGVYFCASSHRGLNSPLHFGNGTRLTVT.

The chain combines TRBV28 with TRBJ1-6, with a possible D match to TRBD1 (5 bases). V was cut by 3 bases and J by 6 bases, with 15 bases left in between. CDR1 and CDR2 (germline): MDHEN, SYDVKM. The CDR3 sequence is 16 residues long. The CDR3: CASSLRDGGINSPLHF. The CDR3 coding sequence is TGTGCCAGCAGTTTGCGGGACGGGGGTATTAATTCACCCCTCCACTTT.

This chain connects TRBV5-4 to TRBJ2-1; TRBD1 agrees at 9 bases. The CDR3 contains 15 residues. Germline assignment: CDR1 SGHNT and CDR2 YYREEE (reference sequence). V lost 4 bases to trimming and J lost 6 bases; unmatched junction nucleotides: 8. CDR3 loop: CASSGGTGYVNEQFF. CDR3 DNA: TGTGCCAGCAGCGGAGGGACAGGGTACGTCAATGAGCAGTTCTTC.

The chain has TRBV11-3 and TRBJ2-1; the match to TRBD2 covers 9 bases. CDR1 is SGHNT, CDR2 YENEEA, per germline. This CDR3 is 16 amino acids long. J gave up 3 bases and V 5 bases, and 8 bases lay outside the gene matches. The CDR3: CASSHGSGSNYNEQFF. The CDR3 DNA reads TGTGCCAGCAGCCATGGTAGCGGGAGCAACTACAATGAGCAGTTCTTC.

The sample holds a few counts of this clone. The chain carries TRBV14 and TRBJ2-1; maybe TRBD2 (5 bases). This CDR3 has 15 residues. V lost 0 bases to trimming and J lost 4 bases, with 10 bases between them. CDR1 and CDR2 (germline): SGHDN, FVKESK. The CDR3: CASSQESGMYNEQFF. In nucleotides, the CDR3 is TGTGCCAGCAGCCAAGAGAGCGGAATGTACAATGAGCAGTTCTTC.

J is TRBJ1-5 and V is TRBV28, with D tentatively TRBD1 (5 bases). This CDR3 contains 14 residues. V dropped 5 bases and J dropped 7 bases, with 15 bases sitting between them. The germline V gene encodes CDR1 MDHEN and CDR2 SYDVKM. CDR3 in amino acids: CASSPRGDRQPQHF. The CDR3 DNA reads as TGTGCCAGCAGTCCCCGGGGCGATCGACAGCCCCAGCATTTT.

The CDR3 DNA follows: TGTGCCAGCAGCCAGGTGACGCGGCGCGGGGAGCTGTTTTTT. It yields the protein CASSQVTRRGELFF. V is TRBV3-1 (or the pseudogene TRBV3-2) and J is TRBJ2-2; D remains unclear. V lost 3 bases, J lost 7 bases, and 12 bases lay in between. From germline, CDR1 is LGHDT and CDR2 YNNKEL (reference sequence). The CDR3 runs 14 residues.

The chain has TRBV3-1 (or the pseudogene TRBV3-2) and TRBJ2-2; either TRBD1 or TRBD2 may supply D (6 bases each). CDR3 length: 17 amino acids. Trimming removed 0 bases from V and 1 base from J, with 12 bases in between. Germline CDR1 LGHDT, CDR2 YNNKEL (reference sequence). The CDR3 DNA follows: TGTGCCAGCAGCCAAGACCGACTAGGGGGGAACACCGGGGAGCTGTTTTTT. Its protein product is CASSQDRLGGNTGELFF.

The chain joins TRBV5-1 to TRBJ2-1; D perhaps matches TRBD2 (6 bases). There are 15 residues in the CDR3. Germline V lookup: CDR1 SGHRS, CDR2 YFSETQ. V shed 2 bases and J shed 4 bases, with 13 bases lying between them. The DNA for the CDR3 is TGCGCCAGCAGCTTTCTGGGCGGGACGTACAATGAGCAGTTCTTC. Translated, it gives CASSFLGGTYNEQFF.

J is TRBJ1-1 and V is TRBV30; 7 nucleotides line up with TRBD1. Germline CDR1 is GTSNPN and CDR2 is SVGIG (reference sequence). After removal of 5 bases from V and 6 bases from J, the junction contained 9 bases not matched to a gene. The CDR3 length is 13 residues. Here the CDR3 DNA reads TGTGCCTGGGCCGCAGGGGGTTGGGCTGAAGCTTTCTTT. This encodes CAWAAGGWAEAFF.

This sequence joins TRBV4-1 and TRBJ2-7; 7 bases are shared with TRBD1. Looked up from germline, CDR1 is MGHRA and CDR2 is YSYEKL. This CDR3 has 15 residues. The V segment lost 6 bases and the J segment 7 bases; nucleotides outside the gene matches: 15. The CDR3 here is CASRLGTGVLGEQYF. The CDR3, as DNA: TGCGCCAGCAGACTCGGCACAGGGGTTTTGGGTGAGCAGTACTTC.

J is TRBJ1-3 and V is TRBV11-2; D possibly corresponds to TRBD1 (5 bases). The CDR3 is 15 amino acids. CDR1 is SGHAT and CDR2 is FQNNGV in the germline V gene. V lost 0 bases and J lost 1, with 7 bases in between. The CDR3 is CASSLERGSGNTIYF. The CDR3 nucleotides read TGTGCCAGCAGCTTAGAAAGGGGTTCTGGAAACACCATATATTTT.

This rearrangement joins TRBV27 to TRBJ1-1; D gene uncertain. This CDR3 spans 14 amino acids. Germline CDR1 and CDR2: MNHEY and SMNVEV (reference sequence). V was cut by 3 bases and J by 4 bases, with 12 bases left in between. The CDR3 sequence is CASSFQPMGTEAFF. CDR3 nucleotide sequence: TGTGCCAGCAGTTTCCAACCAATGGGCACTGAAGCTTTCTTT.

This chain uses TRBV27 with TRBJ1-2; 11 nucleotides line up with TRBD1. Germline V CDR1 and CDR2: MNHEY, SMNVEV (reference sequence). Trimming at V came to 8 bases and at J to 9 bases, leaving 8 bases not matched to a gene. The CDR3 has 13 amino acids. CDR3 protein: CASCRTGGFSYTF. For the CDR3, the DNA is TGTGCCAGCTGCCGGACAGGGGGCTTTAGCTACACCTTC.

The rearrangement joins TRBV7-9 to TRBJ2-1; perhaps TRBD2 as D (5 bases). Germline CDR1 is SEHNR and CDR2 is FQNEAQ (reference sequence). V shed 5 bases and J shed 6 bases, with 14 bases lying between them. The CDR3 is made up of 14 amino acids. CDR3 nucleotides: TGTGCCAGCAGCCTCATAGAAGCGGTCAATGAGCAGTTCTTC. It yields the protein CASSLIEAVNEQFF.

The V gene is TRBV4-1, the J gene TRBJ2-7; the D call may be TRBD1 or TRBD2 (6 bases each). CDR3 length: 16 residues. Germline lookup yields CDR1 MGHRA and CDR2 YSYEKL. Trimming left V 4 bases short and J 4 bases short, with 20 bases between. The CDR3 nucleotides are TGCGCCAGCAGCCGGAGGGAAGCGTTGGGGGCATACGAGCAGTACTTC. Encoded protein: CASSRREALGAYEQYF.

The J gene is TRBJ1-5, the V gene TRBV16, with D unclear. Deletions cut 4 bases from V and 6 bases from J, with 13 bases between. Looked up from germline, CDR1 is KGHSY and CDR2 is FQNENV. The CDR3 runs 14 residues. CDR3 amino acids: CASSPLVGAQPQHF. The CDR3 DNA reads TGTGCCAGCAGCCCGTTAGTAGGCGCTCAGCCCCAGCATTTT.

The chain's CDR3 is CASSRTSGKDYEQYF. CDR3 nucleotide sequence: TGCGCCAGCAGCCGGACTAGCGGGAAAGACTACGAGCAGTACTTC. The chain is built from TRBV4-1 and TRBJ2-7, with 12 bases identical to TRBD2. Germline V gene data show CDR1 as MGHRA and CDR2 as YSYEKL. The CDR3 sequence is 15 residues long. J was trimmed by 3 bases and V by 4 bases; bases with no gene match: 4.

The chain joins TRBV12-3 or TRBV12-4 to TRBJ1-4; the D gene is possibly TRBD1 (5 bases). Trimming pared 3 bases from V and 7 bases from J, leaving 6 bases between. This CDR3 comprises 12 residues. The CDR3 DNA follows: TGTGCCAGCAGTTTTGGGGGTGAAAAACTGTTTTTT. It translates to CASSFGGEKLFF.

This clone was recorded once. J is TRBJ1-5 and V is TRBV7-9; D gene ambiguous. This CDR3 contains 14 residues. CDR1 is SEHNR and CDR2 is FQNEAQ in the germline V gene (reference sequence). With 5 bases removed from V and 7 bases from J, the gap between germline ends came to 15 bases. The CDR3 loop is CASSDERRAQPQHF. The CDR3 nucleotides read TGTGCCAGCAGCGATGAAAGGCGAGCCCAGCCCCAGCATTTT. The full variable domain, completed using reference TRBV7-9 and TRBJ1-5, is DTGVSQNPRHKITKRGQNVTFRCDPISEHNRLYWYRQTLGQGPEFLTYFQNEAQLEKSRLLSDRFSAERPKGSFSTLEIQRTEQGDSAMYLCASSDERRAQPQHFGDGTRLSIL.

This clone appeared a few times. The rearrangement joins TRBV2 to TRBJ2-1, with 7 bases aligning to TRBD2. Unmatched junction bases numbered 13, after V lost 2 bases and J lost 9 bases. CDR1 SNHLY and CDR2 FYNNEI come from the germline V gene. CDR3 length: 16 amino acids. The CDR3 region has the DNA TGTGCCAGCAGTGAAAGAAGCGGGACGCCCATCGGTGAGCAGTTCTTC. This encodes CASSERSGTPIGEQFF.